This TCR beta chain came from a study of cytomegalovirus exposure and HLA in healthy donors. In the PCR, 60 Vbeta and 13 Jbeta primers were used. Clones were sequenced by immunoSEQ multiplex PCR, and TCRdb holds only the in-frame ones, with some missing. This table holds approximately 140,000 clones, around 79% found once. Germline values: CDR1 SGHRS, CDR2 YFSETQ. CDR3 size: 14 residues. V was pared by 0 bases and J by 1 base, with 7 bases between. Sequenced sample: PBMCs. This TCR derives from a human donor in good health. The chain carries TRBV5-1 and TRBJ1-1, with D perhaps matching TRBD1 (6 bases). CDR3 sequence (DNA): TGCGCCAGCAGCTTGGCCAGGGGGAACACTGAAGCTTTCTTT. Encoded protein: CASSLARGNTEAFF.